Listed below are T cell receptor beta chains from one sample, sequenced in a study of OX40 agonist ivuxolimab in advanced cancers. Produced via immunoSEQ multiplex PCR; TCRdb's table is partial and in-frame only. The sample shows tens of thousands of clones, approximately 90% of them seen only once. This material consisted of CD4+ or CD8+ T cells sorted from blood, taken in a trial of the OX40 agonist ivuxolimab. Receptors were obtained from an adult with an advanced solid tumor such as melanoma, head and neck, liver or kidney cancer. Both conserved end residues are part of each CDR3. A D gene is named only where the DNA matches it firmly.

V gene	CDR3 length	D gene	CDR3 protein
TRBV30	12	.	CAWSGQGETQYF
TRBV9	17	.	CASSPWTSIQGNYGYTF
TRBV27	14	.	CASRQPGGWEGYTF
TRBV5-1	12	.	CASSLAVNEQFF
TRBV5-1	17	.	CASSLGLSGTDYNEQFF
TRBV6-5	14	TRBD1	CASSTTGANTEAFF
TRBV27	13	.	CASSQTSRWEQYF
TRBV28	14	TRBD1	CASNLQGGTDTQYF
TRBV21-1	16	.	CASSKEGSSSTDTQYF
TRBV5-8	14	.	CASSLAAGPYEQYF
TRBV7-9	15	.	CASSIVAEPYNEQFF
TRBV20-1	11	.	CSARRAYEQYF
TRBV6-1	12	.	CASRYIGQPQHF
TRBV5-5	14	.	CASSSGRLNTEAFF
TRBV2	15	TRBD1	CASSEIGTGDNEQFF
TRBV7-9	14	TRBD2	CASSMGLDYYEQYF
TRBV19	15	.	CASSIGESSYNEQFF
TRBV27	15	TRBD2	CASSGTSGSIDEQYF
TRBV7-2	16	.	CASSLRTIEMNTEAFF
TRBV7-2	16	TRBD1	CASSLAGQGRFYEQYF
TRBV7-3	15	TRBD2	CASSLQGGSPYEQYF
TRBV5-1	14	TRBD2	CASRIAGMTDTQYF
TRBV7-8	14	.	CASSLDSYTDTQYF
TRBV6-1	10	.	CASGVYEQYF
TRBV9	14	.	CASSVGSNTYEQYF
TRBV4-2	15	.	CASSQVSGGDQPQHF
TRBV10-3	14	TRBD2	CAIRGTSGSNEQFF
TRBV28	13	.	CASSFTGNYEQYF
TRBV6-5	15	.	CASSWQGGMNTEAFF
TRBV27	16	TRBD2	CASSLSAGGSSYEQYF
TRBV7-9	16	.	CASSPPGPNYQETQYF
TRBV6-5	13	.	CASSLGFQETQYF
TRBV11-2	15	.	CASSLTGLFAETQYF
TRBV30	15	.	CAGTVRGEGNYGYTF
TRBV28	12	.	CASSLGFNEQFF
TRBV4-1	16	TRBD1	CASSQRQGAGNQPQHF
TRBV5-1	14	TRBD2	CASSLTSDADTQYF
TRBV14	17	TRBD2	CASSLEGAGGRPYEQYF
TRBV18	14	.	CASSPPVNTGELFF
TRBV6-6	16	.	CASSFPGGGSTDTQYF
TRBV4-3	14	.	CASSYGAQDEKLFF
TRBV30	10	.	CATGTNEQYF
TRBV6-5	15	.	CASSHGTPLTYEQYF
TRBV4-1	20	TRBD1	CASSQIIRGQGGMGQETQYF
TRBV6-5	11	.	CASTPVCEQYF
TRBV2	15	.	CASSVVGYYNSPLHF
TRBV5-6	14	.	CASSLNGGRPEAFF
TRBV4-1	17	.	CASSQGGSSQEHRGAVF
TRBV19	14	.	CASSMLQRGYGYTF
TRBV30	12	.	CAWSSGANEAFF
TRBV21-1	16	.	CASSERTRHLNYGYTF
TRBV11-2	13	.	CASSLDSTGELFF
TRBV13	11	.	CASSFAAEAFF
TRBV7-3	12	.	CASSESSNEQFF
TRBV10-1	16	.	CASSESDGNTYNEQFF
TRBV10-3	14	.	CAISESSGSYEQYF
TRBV29-1	15	.	CSANIYGQNTGELFF